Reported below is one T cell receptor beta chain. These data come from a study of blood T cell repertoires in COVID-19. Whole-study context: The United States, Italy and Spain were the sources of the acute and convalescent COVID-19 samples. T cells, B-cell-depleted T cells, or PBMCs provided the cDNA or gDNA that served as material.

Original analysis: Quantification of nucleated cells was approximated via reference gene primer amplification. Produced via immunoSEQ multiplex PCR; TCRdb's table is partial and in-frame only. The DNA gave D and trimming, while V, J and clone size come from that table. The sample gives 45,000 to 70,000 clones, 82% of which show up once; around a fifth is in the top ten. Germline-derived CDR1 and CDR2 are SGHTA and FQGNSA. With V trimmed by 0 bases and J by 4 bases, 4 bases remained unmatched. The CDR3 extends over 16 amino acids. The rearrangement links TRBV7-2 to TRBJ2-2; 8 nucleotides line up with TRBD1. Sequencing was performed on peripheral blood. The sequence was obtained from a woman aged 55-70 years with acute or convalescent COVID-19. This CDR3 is CASSLATQGGTGELFF. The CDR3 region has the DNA TGTGCCAGCAGCTTAGCTACACAGGGGGGCACCGGGGAGCTGTTTTTT. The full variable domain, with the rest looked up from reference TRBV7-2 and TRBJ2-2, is GAGVSQSPSNKVTEKGKDVELRCDPISGHTALYWYRQSLGQGLEFLIYFQGNSAPDKSGLPSDRFSAERTGGSVSTLTIQRTQQEDSAVYLCASSLATQGGTGELFFGEGSRLTVL.